The present T cell receptor beta chain was sequenced within a study of neurological immune-mediated disorders. The CDR3 loop spans 13 amino acids. Germline V gene sequence: CDR1 SQVTM, CDR2 ANQGSEA. V was clipped by 6 bases and J by 9 bases; unmatched bases: 5. This clonotype has a count of ten or more. TCRdb reprocessed the 5' RACE reads via MiXCR and lists one record per CDR3 protein. The table lists tens of thousands of distinct CDR3 sequences, approximately 4.6% of them singletons. Regarding time point: longitudinal time-point 3. A total of 2 million PBMCs stored at -80 degrees C provided the unsorted libraries.

The V call is TRBV29-1, the J call TRBJ2-1; 13 bases fit TRBD2. Sequencing input: PBMCs. This clonotype originated in a woman aged 60 to 75 with multiple sclerosis. CDR3 sequence reads: CSVSTSGGLEQFF. In nucleotides, the CDR3 is TGCAGCGTGTCGACTAGCGGGGGGCTTGAGCAGTTCTTC.